The sequence of this TCR beta chain was determined in a study of blood T cell repertoires in COVID-19. Study overall: Material from acute and convalescent COVID-19 was sourced from the United States, Italy and Spain.

Germline V gene lookup returns CDR1 MNHEY and CDR2 SVGAGI. The V and J ends lost 5 bases and 4 bases, in that order; junction bases with no gene match: 8. The CDR3 totals 15 residues. The repertoire was sequenced with immunoSEQ multiplex PCR; TCRdb's copy has only in-frame clones and lacks some. The sample includes fewer than 350,000 clones, approximately 90% of them seen just once. This TCR was recovered from a woman aged 25 to 39 with COVID-19, enrolled during active disease. The sample comprised peripheral blood. The genes are TRBV6-5 and TRBJ1-5; TRBD1 matches 7 bases. Written as DNA, the CDR3 is TGTGCCAGCAGTCTGGCAGGGGGTGGGAATCAGCCCCAGCATTTT. Protein sequence: CASSLAGGGNQPQHF.